This TCR beta chain was observed in a study of blood T cell repertoires in COVID-19. Produced via immunoSEQ multiplex PCR; TCRdb's table is partial and in-frame only. The table includes around 160,000 clones, approximately 75% detected once. This CDR3 is 16 amino acids long. The V end was cut by 5 bases, the J end by 3 bases, with 16 bases between. Germline loops: CDR1 MNHEY, CDR2 SVGEGT. This receptor was identified in a human donor in a cohort sampled during active COVID-19. The sequenced sample consisted of peripheral blood. The rearrangement uses TRBV6-2 or TRBV6-3 and TRBJ2-2; TRBD1 is a possible D gene (6 bases). As DNA, the CDR3 is TGTGCCAGCAGTCGAATGGGGGCGCGGGACACCGGGGAGCTGTTTTTT. It encodes CASSRMGARDTGELFF.